A single sample gave rise to the 22 T cell receptor beta chains below, sequenced in a study of blood T cells in healthy people across ages. Next came a second PCR, run for roughly 6 to 11 cycles, which used a sample-barcoded 5' primer along with a J-beta primer mix. TCRdb independently ran MiXCR on the 5' RACE reads; one entry per CDR3 protein. This sample carries about 1.5 million distinct CDR3 sequences, less than 45% of them seen once, and the ten largest clones take about 3.8%. Specimen: blood. The receptors derive from a woman aged 18-30 years in good health.

The rearrangement joins TRBV6-2 or TRBV6-3 to TRBJ2-5; D remains unclear. The CDR3 has 12 residues. The V end was cut by 2 bases, the J end by 5 bases, with 6 bases between. In germline, CDR1 is MNHEY, CDR2 SVGEGT. CDR3 sequence: CASSYRLETQYF. Written as DNA, the CDR3 is TGTGCCAGCAGTTACCGACTGGAGACCCAGTACTTC.

This clonotype was found a few times. This chain links TRBV6-6 with TRBJ2-7; tentatively, D is TRBD2 (7 bases). Trimming shortened V by 2 bases and J by 1 base, and 12 bases separated the two germline ends. Germline V lookup: CDR1 MNHNY, CDR2 SVGAGI (reference sequence). The CDR3 contains 15 residues. Written as DNA, the CDR3 is TGTGCCAGCAGTTACGGGGGGGGCAGGTCCTACGAGCAGTACTTC. It specifies CASSYGGGRSYEQYF.

This clonotype has at least ten counts. This rearrangement joins TRBV27 to TRBJ2-1, with a possible D match to TRBD1 (5 bases). The CDR3 runs 15 residues. The V end lost 8 bases, the J end lost 9 bases, and 23 bases lay between the germline ends. Germline V gene data show CDR1 as MNHEY and CDR2 as SMNVEV (reference sequence). The CDR3 DNA is TGTGCCAGCGGGTATACTGGACAAGGAAGGGTTGAGCAGTTCTTC. This codes for CASGYTGQGRVEQFF.

The chain is built from TRBV12-3 or TRBV12-4 and TRBJ1-2; perhaps TRBD1 as D (5 bases). The CDR3 spans 13 residues. The V gene lost 5 bases and the J gene lost 3 bases, with 10 bases spanning the gap. In nucleotides, the CDR3 is TGTGCCAGCAGTGCCGGGACCTACTATGGCTACACCTTC. This encodes CASSAGTYYGYTF.

The chain has TRBV20-1 and TRBJ1-2; D is unresolved. The CDR3 loop spans 17 amino acids. V lost 0 bases to trimming and J lost 3 bases, with 20 bases between them. Germline CDR1 and CDR2: DFQATT and SNEGSKA (reference sequence). DNA for the CDR3: TGCAGTGCTAGAGATCCCCCTGGGAAAACGGGGTACTATGGCTACACCTTC. Encoded protein: CSARDPPGKTGYYGYTF.

V usage is TRBV15 and J usage is TRBJ2-7; D call uncertain. V lost 1 base to trimming and J lost 7 bases, with 20 bases between them. Looked up from germline, CDR1 is LNHNV and CDR2 is YYDKDF (reference sequence). This CDR3 has 16 amino acids. In DNA, the CDR3 is TGTGCCACCAGCAGAGGGTTAGGGTTTGGAGCTAATGAGCAGTACTTC. Protein sequence: CATSRGLGFGANEQYF.

As DNA, the CDR3 is TGTGCCAGCAGCCTATCGGGACAGACAAACTATGGCTACACCTTC. Translating it yields CASSLSGQTNYGYTF. The rearrangement uses TRBV3-1 and TRBJ1-2; 7 bases are a match to TRBD1. Germline CDR1 LGHDT, CDR2 YNNKEL (reference sequence). After removal of 4 bases from V and 2 bases from J, the junction contained 7 bases not matched to a gene. The CDR3 is 15 residues long.

In its sample, this clonotype was seen a few times. The chain has TRBV6-2 or TRBV6-3 and TRBJ2-1; TRBD2 matches at 8 bases. Germline assignment: CDR1 MNHEY and CDR2 SVGEGT. V shed 5 bases and J 4 bases; nucleotides not matched to a gene: 10. This CDR3 has 16 amino acids. The CDR3 is CASSTPGSGTYNEQFF. Written as DNA, the CDR3 is TGTGCCAGCAGTACCCCAGGTAGCGGGACATACAATGAGCAGTTCTTC.

This clonotype was counted a single time. J is TRBJ2-2 and V is TRBV20-1; D tentatively reads TRBD1 or TRBD2 (6 bases each). Germline assignment: CDR1 DFQATT and CDR2 SNEGSKA (reference sequence). V was pared by 0 bases and J by 8 bases, with 13 bases between. This CDR3 region has 14 residues. CDR3 nucleotide sequence: TGCAGTGCTAGAGATCTCCGGGGGCCGGGGGAGCTGTTTTTT. It encodes CSARDLRGPGELFF.

CDR3 region: CASSILTGSNTEAFF. The CDR3, as DNA: TGTGCCAGCAGTATCCTGACCGGGAGTAACACTGAAGCTTTCTTT. The V and J genes are TRBV27 and TRBJ1-1; no clear D gene. The germline V and J ends were trimmed by 5 bases and 2 bases, with 15 bases remaining between them. The CDR3 is made up of 15 amino acids. Germline V gene data show CDR1 as MNHEY and CDR2 as SMNVEV (reference sequence).

This clonotype was seen just once. The chain uses TRBV11-2 and TRBJ2-5, with TRBD2 matching 8 bases. The CDR3 extends over 17 amino acids. Losses at the gene ends were 4 bases for V and 11 bases for J; bases not matched to a gene: 21. Germline lookup yields CDR1 SGHAT and CDR2 FQNNGV. The CDR3 DNA follows: TGTGCCAGCAGCTCGATAAAGCGGGGGACGGTGTGGGATGAGCAGTACTTC. Translated: CASSSIKRGTVWDEQYF.

The chain recombines TRBV4-1 with TRBJ2-7, with D possibly being TRBD1 or TRBD2 (5 bases each). The J call may be in error: the DNA end matches TRBJ2-5 better. Germline assignment: CDR1 MGHRA and CDR2 YSYEKL. This CDR3 contains 14 residues. The CDR3 reads CASSQDRDGETQYF. DNA for the CDR3: TGCGCCAGCAGCCAAGACCGGGACGGAGAGACCCAGTACTTC.

This clonotype was found a few times. CDR3 sequence reads: CSTTGRLNTEAFF. CDR3 coding DNA: TGCAGCACTACGGGACGCCTGAACACTGAAGCTTTCTTT. The chain employs TRBV29-1 and TRBJ1-1, with a tentative D call TRBD1 (5 bases). Germline V gene lookup returns CDR1 SQVTM and CDR2 ANQGSEA. The CDR3 sequence is 13 residues long. The V end was cut by 8 bases, the J end by 0 bases, with 13 bases between.

The V gene is TRBV6-2 or TRBV6-3, the J gene TRBJ2-2; TRBD2 aligns across 9 bases. V shed 7 bases, J shed 9 bases, and the junction held 15 bases outside the gene matches. Looked up from germline, CDR1 is MNHEY and CDR2 is SVGEGT. This CDR3 has 16 residues. CDR3 bases: TGTGCCAGCACCAATCTGGCGGGGGGGGTTTACCGGGAGCTGTTTTTT. This sequence encodes CASTNLAGGVYRELFF.

The table lists this clonotype with many counts. The chain is built from TRBV7-2 and TRBJ2-1; no reliable D call. The J call is doubtful: the DNA matches TRBJ2-7 better. The V gene's germline CDR1 is SGHTA and CDR2 FQGNSA. This CDR3 spans 13 amino acids. CDR3 residues: CASSFFSYNEQYF. The CDR3 DNA follows: TGTGCCAGCAGCTTTTTCTCCTACAATGAGCAGTACTTC.

Concerning this clonotype: A single base separates this from a much larger clone, so it may be a read error. The V call is TRBV6-5, the J call TRBJ2-7, with D maybe TRBD2 (5 bases). V was pared by 7 bases and J by 2 bases, with 18 bases between. Germline assignment: CDR1 MNHEY and CDR2 SVGAGI. The CDR3 consists of 15 residues. The CDR3 DNA sequence: TGTGCCAGCAAATGCTCAAGAGGGAACACCTACGAGCAGTACTTC. Encoded protein: CASKCSRGNTYEQYF.

The rearrangement uses TRBV30 and TRBJ1-3; no firm D call. Looked up from germline, CDR1 is GTSNPN and CDR2 is SVGIG (reference sequence). The CDR3 is 10 residues long. V was shortened by 3 bases and J by 4 bases, with 1 base between the two germline ends. CDR3 DNA sequence: TGTGCCTGGAGCGGAAACACCATATATTTT. This sequence encodes CAWSGNTIYF.

The chain uses TRBV4-3 and TRBJ2-1, with 16 positions matching TRBD2. Germline-derived CDR1 and CDR2 are LGHNA and YSLEER. V lost 2 bases, J lost 8 bases, and 12 bases stayed unmatched. There are 19 residues in the CDR3. The CDR3 DNA follows: TGCGCCAGCAGCCAAACGCCGGGACTAGCGGGAGGGCCGCTGGATGAGCAGTTCTTC. It specifies CASSQTPGLAGGPLDEQFF.

Details on this clonotype: A much larger clone is a single base away; this may be a read error. V usage is TRBV6-6 and J usage is TRBJ2-3; 9 bases match TRBD2. CDR3 length: 16 amino acids. Unmatched junction bases numbered 10, after V lost 4 bases and J lost 5 bases. CDR1 is MNHNY and CDR2 is SVGAGI in the germline V gene (reference sequence). CDR3 region: CASSSYGGGVLDTQYF. CDR3 DNA: TGTGCCAGCAGTTCCTATGGCGGGGGGGTACTAGATACGCAGTATTTT.

A few counts support this clonotype. The chain joins TRBV20-1 to TRBJ1-6, with D possibly being TRBD1 (5 bases). This CDR3 has 15 amino acids. Between the trimmed V and J ends, which lost 4 bases and 4 bases, there was a span of 14 bases. Germline V lookup: CDR1 DFQATT, CDR2 SNEGSKA (reference sequence). CDR3 in amino acids: CSATRRDGYNSPLHF. The CDR3 DNA follows: TGCAGTGCTACCCGGCGGGACGGTTATAATTCACCCCTCCACTTT.

The chain has TRBV20-1 and TRBJ2-7; no firm D call. Between the trimmed V and J ends, which lost 1 base and 4 bases, there was a span of 5 bases. The germline V gene has CDR1 DFQATT and CDR2 SNEGSKA (reference sequence). The CDR3 covers 11 residues. CDR3 coding DNA: TGCAGTGCTAGAGTAGAGTACGAGCAGTACTTC. Protein: CSARVEYEQYF.

This chain links TRBV4-1 with TRBJ2-1; 9 bases align to TRBD2. Looked up from germline, CDR1 is MGHRA and CDR2 is YSYEKL. Trimming took 0 bases from V and 15 from J; bases not matched to a gene: 15. The CDR3 contains 16 residues. The CDR3 region is CASSQDYQRGDPRGFF. CDR3 coding DNA: TGCGCCAGCAGCCAAGATTACCAGCGGGGGGACCCCCGTGGGTTCTTC.